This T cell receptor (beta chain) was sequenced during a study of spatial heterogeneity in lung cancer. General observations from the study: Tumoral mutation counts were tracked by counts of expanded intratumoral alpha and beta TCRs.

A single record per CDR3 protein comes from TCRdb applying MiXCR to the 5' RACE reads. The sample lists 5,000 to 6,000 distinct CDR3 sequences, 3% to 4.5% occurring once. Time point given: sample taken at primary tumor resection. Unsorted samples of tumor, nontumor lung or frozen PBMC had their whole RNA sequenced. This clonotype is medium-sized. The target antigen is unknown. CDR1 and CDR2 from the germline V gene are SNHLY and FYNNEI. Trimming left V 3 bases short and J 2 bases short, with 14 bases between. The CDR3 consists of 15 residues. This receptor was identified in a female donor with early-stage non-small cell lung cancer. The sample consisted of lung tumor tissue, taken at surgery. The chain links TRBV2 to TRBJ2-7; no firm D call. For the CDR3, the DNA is TGTGCCAGCAGTGATCCGGGCAAGCGAACCTACGAGCAGTACTTC. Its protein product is CASSDPGKRTYEQYF.